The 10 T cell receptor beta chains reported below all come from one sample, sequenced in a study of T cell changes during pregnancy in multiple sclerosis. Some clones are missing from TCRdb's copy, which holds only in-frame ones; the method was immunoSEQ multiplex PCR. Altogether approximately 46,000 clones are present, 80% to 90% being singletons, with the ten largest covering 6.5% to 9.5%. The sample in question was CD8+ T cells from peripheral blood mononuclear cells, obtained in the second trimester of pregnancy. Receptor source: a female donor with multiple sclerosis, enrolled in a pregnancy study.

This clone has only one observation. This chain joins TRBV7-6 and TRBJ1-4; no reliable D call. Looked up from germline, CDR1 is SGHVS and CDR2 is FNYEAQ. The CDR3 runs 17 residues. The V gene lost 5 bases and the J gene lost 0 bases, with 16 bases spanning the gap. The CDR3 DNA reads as TGTGCCAGCAGCCCGACACGAGTCACAGCAACTAATGAAAAACTGTTTTTT. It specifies CASSPTRVTATNEKLFF.

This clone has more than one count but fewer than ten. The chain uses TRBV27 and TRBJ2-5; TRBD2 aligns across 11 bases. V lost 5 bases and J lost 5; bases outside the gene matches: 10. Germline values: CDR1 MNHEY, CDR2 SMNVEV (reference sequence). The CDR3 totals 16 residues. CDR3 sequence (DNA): TGTGCCAGCAGTGAAGATACTAGCGGGAGTTTCGAGACCCAGTACTTC. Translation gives CASSEDTSGSFETQYF.

CDR3 residues: CASSEAGEWYEQYF. The CDR3 DNA follows: TGTGCCAGCAGTGAAGCCGGGGAATGGTACGAGCAGTACTTC. The V gene is TRBV6-1, the J gene TRBJ2-7, with a tentative D call TRBD2 (5 bases). CDR1 is MNHNS, CDR2 SASEGT, per germline. The CDR3 length is 14 residues. The V end was cut by 0 bases, the J end by 4 bases, with 10 bases between.

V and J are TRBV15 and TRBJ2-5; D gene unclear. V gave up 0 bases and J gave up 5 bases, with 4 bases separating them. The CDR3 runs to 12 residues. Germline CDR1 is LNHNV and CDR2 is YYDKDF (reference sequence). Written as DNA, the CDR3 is TGTGCCACCAGCAGAGATCTTGAGACCCAGTACTTC. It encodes CATSRDLETQYF.

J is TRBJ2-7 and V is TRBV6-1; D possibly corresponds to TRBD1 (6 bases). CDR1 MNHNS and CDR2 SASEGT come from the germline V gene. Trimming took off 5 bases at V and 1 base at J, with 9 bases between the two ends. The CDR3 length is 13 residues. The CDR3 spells CASSQGQSYEQYF. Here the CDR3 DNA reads TGTGCCAGCAGTCAAGGACAGTCCTACGAGCAGTACTTC.

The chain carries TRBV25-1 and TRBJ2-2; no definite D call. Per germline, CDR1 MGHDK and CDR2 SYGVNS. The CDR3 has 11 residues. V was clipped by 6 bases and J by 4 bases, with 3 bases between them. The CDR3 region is CASSLTGELFF. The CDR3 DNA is TGTGCCAGCAGCCTCACCGGGGAGCTGTTTTTT.

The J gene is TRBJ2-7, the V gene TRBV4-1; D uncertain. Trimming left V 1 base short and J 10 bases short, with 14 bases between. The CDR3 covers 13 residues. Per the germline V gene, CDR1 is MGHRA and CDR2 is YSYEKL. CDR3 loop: CASSQVGTTEQYF. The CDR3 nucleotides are TGCGCCAGCAGCCAAGTAGGTACTACGGAACAGTACTTC.

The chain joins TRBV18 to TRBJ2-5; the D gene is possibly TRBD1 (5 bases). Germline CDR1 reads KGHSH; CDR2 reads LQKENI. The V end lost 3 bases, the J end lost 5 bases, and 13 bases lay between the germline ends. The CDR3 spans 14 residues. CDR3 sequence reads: CASSPVRGDETQYF. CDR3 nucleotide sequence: TGTGCCAGCTCACCGGTTAGGGGTGACGAGACCCAGTACTTC. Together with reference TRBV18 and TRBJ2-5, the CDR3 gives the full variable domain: NAGVMQNPRHLVRRRGQEARLRCSPMKGHSHVYWYRQLPEEGLKFMVYLQKENIIDESGMPKERFSAEFPKEGPSILRIQQVVRGDSAAYFCASSPVRGDETQYFGPGTRLLVL.

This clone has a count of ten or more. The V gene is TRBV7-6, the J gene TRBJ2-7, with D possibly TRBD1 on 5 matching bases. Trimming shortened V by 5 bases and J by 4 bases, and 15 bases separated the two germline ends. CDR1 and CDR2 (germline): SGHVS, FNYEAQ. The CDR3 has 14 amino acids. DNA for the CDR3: TGTGCCAGCAGCCTCGGATCAGGGCCGTACGAGCAGTACTTC. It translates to CASSLGSGPYEQYF.

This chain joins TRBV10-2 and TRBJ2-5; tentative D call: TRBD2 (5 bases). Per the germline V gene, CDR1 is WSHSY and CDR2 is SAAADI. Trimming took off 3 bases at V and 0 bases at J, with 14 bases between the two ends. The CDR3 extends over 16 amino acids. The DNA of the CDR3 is TGCGCCAGCAGTGATGTGATAGCGTCGTACCAAGAGACCCAGTACTTC. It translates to CASSDVIASYQETQYF.